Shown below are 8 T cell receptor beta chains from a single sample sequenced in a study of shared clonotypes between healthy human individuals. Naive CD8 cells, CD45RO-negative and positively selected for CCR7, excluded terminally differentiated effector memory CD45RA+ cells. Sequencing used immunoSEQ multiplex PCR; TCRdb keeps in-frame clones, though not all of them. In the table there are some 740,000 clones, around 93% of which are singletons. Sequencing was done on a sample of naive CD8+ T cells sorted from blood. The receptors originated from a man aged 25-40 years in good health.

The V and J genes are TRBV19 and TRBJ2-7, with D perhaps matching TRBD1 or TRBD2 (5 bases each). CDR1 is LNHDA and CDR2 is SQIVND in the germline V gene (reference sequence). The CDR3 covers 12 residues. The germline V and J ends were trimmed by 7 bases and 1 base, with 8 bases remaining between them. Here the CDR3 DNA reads TGTGCCAGTATCGGGGCATCCTACGAGCAGTACTTC. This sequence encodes CASIGASYEQYF.

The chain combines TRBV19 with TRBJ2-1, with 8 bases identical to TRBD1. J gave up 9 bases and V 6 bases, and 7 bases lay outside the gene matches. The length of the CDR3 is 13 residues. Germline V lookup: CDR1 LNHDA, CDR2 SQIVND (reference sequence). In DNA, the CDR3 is TGTGCCAGTAGGGGCAGGGGGCAGGGTGAGCAGTTCTTC. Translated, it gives CASRGRGQGEQFF.

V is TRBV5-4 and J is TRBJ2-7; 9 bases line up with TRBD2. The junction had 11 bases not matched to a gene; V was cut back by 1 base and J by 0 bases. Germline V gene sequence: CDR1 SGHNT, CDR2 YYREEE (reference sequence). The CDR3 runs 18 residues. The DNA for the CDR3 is TGTGCCAGCAGCTTGTTGCCTAGCGGGACGGATAGCTCCTACGAGCAGTACTTC. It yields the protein CASSLLPSGTDSSYEQYF.

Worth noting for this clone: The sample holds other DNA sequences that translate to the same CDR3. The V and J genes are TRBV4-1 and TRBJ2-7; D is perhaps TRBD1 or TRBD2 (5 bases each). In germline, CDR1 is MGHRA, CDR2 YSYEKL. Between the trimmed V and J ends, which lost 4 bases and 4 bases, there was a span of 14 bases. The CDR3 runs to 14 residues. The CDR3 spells CASSLRDGTYEQYF. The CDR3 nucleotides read TGCGCCAGCAGCCTAAGGGACGGAACTTACGAGCAGTACTTC.

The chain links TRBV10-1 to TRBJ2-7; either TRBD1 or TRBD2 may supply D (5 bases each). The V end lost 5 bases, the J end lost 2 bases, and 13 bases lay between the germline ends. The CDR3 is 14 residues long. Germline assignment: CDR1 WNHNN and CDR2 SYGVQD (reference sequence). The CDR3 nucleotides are TGCGCCAGCAGTAGAACCGGGACCCCCTACGAGCAGTACTTC. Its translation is CASSRTGTPYEQYF.

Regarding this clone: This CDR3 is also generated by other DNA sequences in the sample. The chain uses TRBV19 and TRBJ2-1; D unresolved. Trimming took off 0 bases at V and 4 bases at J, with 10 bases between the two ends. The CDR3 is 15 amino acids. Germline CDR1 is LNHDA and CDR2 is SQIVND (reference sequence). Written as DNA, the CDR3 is TGTGCCAGTAGTATAGATCGCGGTGTTTACAATGAGCAGTTCTTC. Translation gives CASSIDRGVYNEQFF.

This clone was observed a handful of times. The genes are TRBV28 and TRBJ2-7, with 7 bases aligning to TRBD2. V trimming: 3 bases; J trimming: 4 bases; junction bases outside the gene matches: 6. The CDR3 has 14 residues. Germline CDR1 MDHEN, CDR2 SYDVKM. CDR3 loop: CASSLFGGRYEQYF. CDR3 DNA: TGTGCCAGCAGTTTGTTTGGCGGGAGATACGAGCAGTACTTC.

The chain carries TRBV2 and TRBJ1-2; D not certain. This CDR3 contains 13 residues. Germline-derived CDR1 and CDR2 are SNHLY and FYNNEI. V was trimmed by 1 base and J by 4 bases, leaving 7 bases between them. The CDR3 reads CASSEVQIYGYTF. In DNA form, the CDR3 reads TGTGCCAGCAGTGAAGTACAGATCTATGGCTACACCTTC.